This section outlines one T cell receptor (beta chain) sequence together with its context. It lacks a known antigen. The record has no base qualities; no much larger clone is one base away. The immunoSEQ Assay, a bias-controlled multiplex PCR, was used to amplify TCRbeta CDR3 regions from genomic DNA. From the authors' description of their analysis: Nucleated cell counts per sample were estimated from amplification of reference gene primers within the assay. Sequence reads were collapsed and filtered to measure the absolute abundance of every unique TCRbeta CDR3 rearrangement. For each sample, productive Simpson clonality was calculated as the square root of Simpson's diversity index over productive rearrangements. TCRdb's version of the immuneACCESS table is confined to in-frame rearrangements and falls short of the full clone set. An unresolved V gene accounts for under half of the shortfall where checked; the remainder is of unknown origin. D and trimming were read from the DNA, whereas the V and J calls and clone size are those reported in that table. Counted in this sample were 100,000 or so clones; about 81% of them appeared once. Around 16% of the sample belongs to the ten largest clones.

The data are from a study of blood T cell repertoires in COVID-19 (dated by TCRdb to the early 2020s). Notes on the research overall: Samples from collaborators originated in the United States, Italy and Spain and spanned both the acute and convalescent phases of COVID-19. Deeply sampled blood TCRbeta repertoires from subjects exposed to, actively infected with, or recovered from COVID-19 were included in the dataset. A freely available public database, intended as a resource for researchers studying the immune response to SARS-CoV-2, is where the repertoires were released. The prospective study material was composed of cDNA or gDNA derived from T cells, B-cell-depleted T cells, or PBMCs. Sample metadata almost always included a de-identified subject ID, COVID-19 status, age in years and sex. Where available, HLA class I and class II types were obtained from metadata supplied by the sample provider rather than from assay-based typing. The samples were drawn from the first 160 participants of the ongoing ImmuneRACE study and from some 1,300 subjects provided by 6 global collaborators. Overall study outcomes, separate from this receptor: The amount of clinical and demographic metadata varied by source and participant and was provided uncurated.

The germline V gene provides CDR1 MNHEY and CDR2 SVGEGT. The CDR3 sequence holds 13 residues, the cysteine and phenylalanine included. This entry keeps only the CDR3 DNA: 39 bases, framed from base 1. V sheds 4 bases and J sheds 6 bases, leaving 13 bases between their ends. Whole blood was collected in K2EDTA tubes by collaborating institutions according to the institutions' own protocols. For TCRbeta analysis, collaborator samples were shipped as frozen whole blood, as isolated PBMCs, or as DNA extracted from either sample type. Here the chain combines TRBV6-2 or TRBV6-3 and TRBJ2-7; the best D guess is TRBD2, with 6 bases matching. Sample: peripheral blood. This receptor was identified in a woman aged 55-70 years with acute or convalescent COVID-19. The DNA sequence is as follows: TGTGCCAGCAGTTCGGTACGGGGAGGCGAGCAGTACTTC. The encoded protein is CASSSVRGGEQYF.